Below are 27 T cell receptor beta chains sequenced from a single sample in a study of response to subunit inactivated influenza vaccine. In TCRdb, the RT-PCR reads were re-called with MiXCR into one record per CDR3 protein. The sample carries 500,000 to 550,000 distinct CDR3 sequences, approximately 7.6% recorded once. The material sequenced was PBMCs from blood, taken less than 30 months after vaccination. The receptor set was obtained from a man aged 50-75 years who received an inactivated influenza vaccine.

This clonotype came up many times. The V and J genes are TRBV4-3 and TRBJ1-1, with 10 bases fitting TRBD1. This CDR3 spans 16 amino acids. The V gene end was trimmed by 4 bases and the J gene end by 3 bases; junction bases not matched to a gene: 8. CDR1 LGHNA and CDR2 YSLEER come from the germline V gene. Written as DNA, the CDR3 is TGCGCCAGCAGCCCTCGGACAGGGGGAATTCACACTGAAGCTTTCTTT. Protein product: CASSPRTGGIHTEAFF.

This clonotype was seen many times. The J gene is TRBJ2-3, the V gene TRBV12-3 or TRBV12-4; either TRBD1 or TRBD2 may fit D (5 bases each). V dropped 6 bases and J dropped 6 bases, with 10 bases sitting between them. The length of the CDR3 is 12 residues. The CDR3 loop is CASSTWGDTQYF. The CDR3 nucleotides read TGTGCCAGCAGCACCTGGGGGGATACGCAGTATTTT.

This clonotype was recorded at least ten times. The V call is TRBV11-2, the J call TRBJ2-2, with D unresolved. Germline V gene data show CDR1 as SGHAT and CDR2 as FQNNGV. This CDR3 has 12 amino acids. V lost 3 bases and J lost 8, with 7 bases in between. CDR3 bases: TGTGCCAGCAGCTTGACGTCGGGGGAGCTGTTTTTT. Its translation: CASSLTSGELFF.

This clonotype was counted between two and nine times. The chain carries TRBV5-1 and TRBJ2-7, with 12 bases that match TRBD2. V lost 4 bases and J lost 3; bases outside the gene matches: 2. Germline CDR1 and CDR2: SGHRS and YFSETQ. The length of the CDR3 is 14 residues. CDR3 protein: CASSMGLAGYEQYF. The CDR3 nucleotides are TGCGCCAGCAGCATGGGACTAGCGGGCTACGAGCAGTACTTC.

The chain carries TRBV11-3 and TRBJ2-1, with 9 nucleotides matching TRBD1. From germline, CDR1 is SGHNT and CDR2 YENEEA. CDR3 length: 22 residues. The ends lost 1 base at V and 4 bases at J; junction bases unmatched: 23. The CDR3 region is CASSLGGTGQVYGSGLYNEQFF. The DNA for the CDR3 is TGTGCCAGCAGCTTAGGTGGGACAGGGCAAGTTTATGGGAGCGGCCTATACAATGAGCAGTTCTTC.

This clonotype was counted at least ten times. The rearrangement uses TRBV7-2 and TRBJ1-2, with D hard to call. The CDR3 extends over 13 amino acids. The germline V gene encodes CDR1 SGHTA and CDR2 FQGNSA. Trimming left V 2 bases short and J 5 bases short, with 9 bases between. Here the CDR3 reads CASSLLGSYGYTF. CDR3 sequence (DNA): TGTGCCAGCAGCTTACTAGGGAGTTATGGCTACACCTTC.

The rearrangement links TRBV20-1 to TRBJ1-6; a weak D match, TRBD1 (5 bases). V lost 0 bases, J lost 9 bases, and 12 bases lay in between. The CDR3 runs 14 residues. Germline V gene lookup returns CDR1 DFQATT and CDR2 SNEGSKA (reference sequence). CDR3 sequence: CSARDQGRSSPLHF. CDR3 DNA: TGCAGTGCTAGAGATCAGGGTAGGAGTTCACCCCTCCACTTT.

This clonotype has ten or more counts. The CDR3 sequence is CASSRGGRGKAVAYNEQFF. CDR3 DNA sequence: TGTGCCAGCAGCCGGGGGGGGAGAGGAAAAGCGGTGGCCTACAATGAGCAGTTCTTC. This chain uses TRBV3-1 with TRBJ2-1; 7 nucleotides align to TRBD2. Germline V gene sequence: CDR1 LGHDT, CDR2 YNNKEL (reference sequence). V was clipped by 4 bases and J by 2 bases; unmatched bases: 17. The CDR3 is 19 residues long.

This clonotype has more than one count but fewer than ten. The V gene is TRBV20-1, the J gene TRBJ1-4; D call uncertain. The CDR3 runs to 13 residues. Germline lookup yields CDR1 DFQATT and CDR2 SNEGSKA (reference sequence). The V gene lost 6 bases and the J gene lost 2 bases, with 10 bases spanning the gap. CDR3 residues: CSAEPPTNEKLFF. In DNA, the CDR3 is TGCAGTGCGGAACCACCCACTAATGAAAAACTGTTTTTT.

This clonotype was observed a few times. The chain combines TRBV19 with TRBJ2-2; TRBD2 is a possible D gene (5 bases). The V and J ends lost 7 bases and 6 bases respectively, with 18 bases between them. The CDR3 length is 15 residues. CDR1 LNHDA and CDR2 SQIVND come from the germline V gene (reference sequence). In nucleotides, the CDR3 is TGTGCCAGTATCGAAGTCCCTAGCCGACCCGGGGAGCTGTTTTTT. This translates into CASIEVPSRPGELFF.

The genes are TRBV20-1 and TRBJ2-3, with 10 bases matching TRBD2. The CDR3 runs to 14 residues. The germline gives CDR1 DFQATT, CDR2 SNEGSKA (reference sequence). V gave up 6 bases and J gave up 4 bases; unmatched junction bases: 7. CDR3 protein: CSAQASGRADTQYF. CDR3 sequence (DNA): TGCAGTGCACAGGCTAGCGGGAGAGCAGATACGCAGTATTTT.

This clonotype was observed a handful of times. The V call is TRBV27, the J call TRBJ2-7, with D perhaps assigned TRBD1 or TRBD2 (5 bases each). The ends were cut back, 0 bases at V and 6 bases at J, with 15 bases in the middle. Germline V gene data show CDR1 as MNHEY and CDR2 as SMNVEV (reference sequence). The CDR3 sequence is 15 residues long. The chain's CDR3 is CASSLSTSGASEQYF. The CDR3, as DNA: TGTGCCAGCAGTTTATCTACCTCCGGGGCCTCCGAGCAGTACTTC.

This clonotype was observed many times. V is TRBV10-3 and J is TRBJ2-1; 9 nucleotides match TRBD1. V lost 2 bases, J lost 3 bases, and 5 bases stayed unmatched. Germline CDR1 reads ENHRY; CDR2 reads SYGVKD. The length of the CDR3 is 16 residues. The CDR3 is CAISERPGQGYNEQFF. CDR3 coding DNA: TGTGCCATCAGTGAGAGGCCGGGACAGGGCTACAATGAGCAGTTCTTC.

The table lists this clonotype with a few counts. The chain employs TRBV7-8 and TRBJ1-6; D unresolved. V gave up 4 bases and J gave up 0 bases, with 16 bases separating them. Germline V CDR1 and CDR2: SGHVS, FQNEAQ. The CDR3 consists of 18 residues. The CDR3 here is CASSYISGASSYNSPLHF. DNA of the CDR3: TGTGCCAGCAGCTACATTTCGGGAGCGAGCTCCTATAATTCACCCCTCCACTTT.

The rearrangement uses TRBV4-3 and TRBJ2-5, with D possibly TRBD1 on 5 matching bases. Germline CDR1 is LGHNA and CDR2 is YSLEER. This CDR3 comprises 17 residues. V was pared by 1 base and J by 1 base, with 16 bases between. The CDR3: CASSQGLLDTFQETQYF. CDR3 coding DNA: TGCGCCAGCAGCCAAGGTCTCCTGGACACATTCCAAGAGACCCAGTACTTC.

The chain combines TRBV3-1 with TRBJ2-5; D unresolved. The CDR3 extends over 11 amino acids. The V gene lost 4 bases and the J gene lost 7 bases, with 7 bases spanning the gap. In germline, CDR1 is LGHDT, CDR2 YNNKEL (reference sequence). CDR3 nucleotide sequence: TGTGCCAGCAGCCGCTTGTGGACCCAGTACTTC. It encodes CASSRLWTQYF.

This clonotype was detected a few times. Given a much more abundant clone one base away, this may be a read error. The chain employs TRBV3-1 and TRBJ1-5; 9 nucleotides line up with TRBD1. The CDR3 length is 14 residues. J lost 6 bases, V lost 4 bases, and 4 bases had no gene match. CDR1 and CDR2 from the germline V gene are LGHDT and YNNKEL (reference sequence). CDR3 DNA: TGTGCCAGCAGCCCCGGGACAGGGAGTCAGCCCCAGCATTTT. Translated: CASSPGTGSQPQHF.

The rearrangement uses TRBV9 and TRBJ1-1, with 12 bases identical to TRBD1. Losses at the gene ends were 0 bases for V and 5 bases for J; bases not matched to a gene: 5. Germline CDR1 and CDR2: SGDLS and YYNGEE. There are 16 residues in the CDR3. The CDR3 DNA follows: TGTGCCAGCAGCGTAGGGGGACAGGGGGCGCAGACTGAAGCTTTCTTT. The encoded protein is CASSVGGQGAQTEAFF.

This clonotype has a handful of counts. The chain recombines TRBV5-1 with TRBJ2-1; TRBD2 might be the D (6 bases). The germline gives CDR1 SGHRS, CDR2 YFSETQ. Between the trimmed V and J ends, which lost 5 bases and 5 bases, there was a span of 14 bases. The CDR3 totals 14 residues. This CDR3 is CASREGLWDNEQFF. The CDR3 DNA reads TGCGCCAGCAGGGAGGGACTCTGGGACAATGAGCAGTTCTTC.

There are a few counts of this clonotype. This rearrangement joins TRBV29-1 to TRBJ1-1; no clear D gene. The germline V gene encodes CDR1 SQVTM and CDR2 ANQGSEA. The V gene lost 4 bases and the J gene lost 5 bases, with 5 bases spanning the gap. There are 10 residues in the CDR3. Written as DNA, the CDR3 is TGCAGCGTTGCTTGGACTGAAGCTTTCTTT. Translation: CSVAWTEAFF.

The DNA for the CDR3 is TGTGCCATCAGTGTTGACAATGAGCAGTTCTTC. Translating gives CAISVDNEQFF. The chain joins TRBV10-3 to TRBJ2-1; D not resolved. Trimming shortened V by 4 bases and J by 5 bases, and 3 bases separated the two germline ends. The CDR3 runs to 11 residues. CDR1 is ENHRY, CDR2 SYGVKD, per germline.

Many counts were recorded for this clonotype. V gene TRBV6-2 or TRBV6-3 combines with J gene TRBJ2-1, with D unclear. The CDR3 is 14 amino acids. Trimming took off 8 bases at V and 5 bases at J, with 16 bases between the two ends. Germline V lookup: CDR1 MNHEY, CDR2 SVGEGT. CDR3 residues: CASCWTQEHNEQFF. The DNA of the CDR3 is TGTGCCAGCTGTTGGACGCAGGAGCACAATGAGCAGTTCTTC.

This clonotype was counted many times. V gene TRBV20-1 combines with J gene TRBJ2-1; D remains unclear. The CDR3 length is 13 residues. Germline CDR1 and CDR2: DFQATT and SNEGSKA (reference sequence). Between the trimmed V and J ends, which lost 4 bases and 5 bases, there was a span of 12 bases. The CDR3 reads CSAIFRNHNEQFF. For the CDR3, the DNA is TGCAGTGCTATTTTCAGGAACCACAATGAGCAGTTCTTC.

The chain employs TRBV24-1 and TRBJ1-2; 7 bases map to TRBD1. The CDR3 spans 15 residues. Germline trimming cut 3 bases from V and 6 bases from J; bases unmatched to any gene: 9. Germline lookup yields CDR1 KGHDR and CDR2 SFDVKD. Written as DNA, the CDR3 is TGTGCCACCAGTGATACAAAACAGGGGTTCAATGGCTACACCTTC. This gives the protein CATSDTKQGFNGYTF.

This clonotype was seen at least ten times. The gene calls are TRBV4-3 and TRBJ2-2, with 9 bases that match TRBD1. CDR1 and CDR2 from the germline V gene are LGHNA and YSLEER. Losses at the gene ends were 5 bases for V and 4 bases for J; bases not matched to a gene: 8. The CDR3 totals 16 residues. The CDR3 DNA reads TGCGCCAGCAGCTGGCAGACAGGGGGTATCACCGGGGAGCTGTTTTTT. Protein product: CASSWQTGGITGELFF.

The V and J genes are TRBV7-3 and TRBJ2-3; 13 bases line up with TRBD2. Germline values: CDR1 SGHTA, CDR2 FQGTGA. The CDR3 is 18 amino acids. The junction had 7 bases not matched to a gene; V was cut back by 4 bases and J by 0 bases. The CDR3 DNA reads as TGTGCCAGCAGCTCGGGACTAGCGGGAACCTTTAGCACAGATACGCAGTATTTT. As protein: CASSSGLAGTFSTDTQYF.

This clonotype appeared a few times. Here the CDR3 reads CASSFQGAGGNTIYF. The DNA for the CDR3 is TGTGCCAGCAGCTTCCAGGGGGCGGGTGGAAACACCATATATTTT. This sequence joins TRBV7-2 and TRBJ1-3, with 8 bases fitting TRBD1. The CDR3 has 15 amino acids. The ends lost 3 bases at V and 3 bases at J; junction bases unmatched: 4. Germline values: CDR1 SGHTA, CDR2 FQGNSA. Full variable domain (rest looked up from reference TRBV7-2 and TRBJ1-3): GAGVSQSPSNKVTEKGKDVELRCDPISGHTALYWYRQSLGQGLEFLIYFQGNSAPDKSGLPSDRFSAERTGGSVSTLTIQRTQQEDSAVYLCASSFQGAGGNTIYFGEGSWLTVV.